Following are 11 T cell receptor beta chains from one sample sequenced in a study of blood T cell repertoires in COVID-19 (TCRdb year 2020). Libraries were prepared through the immunoSEQ multiplex PCR assay. TCRdb took over this immuneACCESS table, retaining in-frame rearrangements with V and J assigned. Such tables are incomplete; in checked studies, under half of the missing clones stem from an unresolved V gene, and the remainder is unexplained. This sample lists fewer than 200,000 clones; approximately 81% were detected once. Jointly, the top ten make up around 8% of the sample. The sequenced material came from peripheral blood. The source is a woman in her sixties with COVID-19, enrolled during active disease.

This chain links TRBV13 with TRBJ2-1, with TRBD2 identical over 12 bases. V was clipped by 0 bases and J by 4 bases; unmatched bases: 4. Germline V gene lookup returns CDR1 PRHDT and CDR2 FYEKMQ (reference sequence). CDR3 size: 17 residues. The CDR3 spells CASSLGLAGGPYNEQFF. As DNA, the CDR3 is TGTGCCAGCAGCTTAGGCCTAGCGGGGGGGCCGTACAATGAGCAGTTCTTC.

Here the CDR3 DNA reads TGTGCCAGCCTTCGAAGCAGGCTGGAGACCCAGTACTTC. As protein: CASLRSRLETQYF. J is TRBJ2-5 and V is TRBV6-5; D not certain. Germline CDR1 and CDR2: MNHEY and SVGAGI. V was cut by 8 bases and J by 5 bases, with 15 bases left in between. This CDR3 has 13 amino acids.

The chain carries TRBV4-1 and TRBJ1-6, with a possible D match to TRBD1 (5 bases). This CDR3 region has 17 residues. The germline V and J ends were trimmed by 1 base and 0 bases, with 10 bases remaining between them. The germline CDR1 and CDR2 sequences are MGHRA and YSYEKL. CDR3 nucleotide sequence: TGCGCCAGCAGCCAAGGGGGCAGGTCCTCCTATAATTCACCCCTCCACTTT. This codes for CASSQGGRSSYNSPLHF.

The chain couples TRBV19 to TRBJ2-6; 7 bases agree with TRBD1. The germline gives CDR1 LNHDA, CDR2 SQIVND (reference sequence). The CDR3 is 14 residues long. The CDR3 sequence is CATGYISGANVLTF. In DNA form, the CDR3 reads TGTGCGACAGGGTATATCTCTGGGGCCAACGTCCTGACTTTC.

The sample holds a few counts of this clone. The rearrangement uses TRBV6-5 and TRBJ1-1, with 8 bases that match TRBD1. CDR3 size: 15 residues. V shed 6 bases and J 4 bases; nucleotides not matched to a gene: 10. Germline CDR1 MNHEY, CDR2 SVGAGI. Here the CDR3 reads CASSLSTQGGTEAFF. CDR3 sequence (DNA): TGTGCCAGCAGCCTCAGCACACAGGGGGGCACTGAAGCTTTCTTT.

The gene calls are TRBV7-2 and TRBJ2-1; 10 positions match TRBD2. There are 16 residues in the CDR3. With V trimmed by 1 base and J by 6 bases, 6 bases remained unmatched. Germline V gives CDR1 SGHTA, CDR2 FQGNSA. CDR3 in DNA: TGTGCCAGCAGCTTAGTAGGGACTAGCGCTTTCAATGAGCAGTTCTTC. As protein: CASSLVGTSAFNEQFF.

This chain links TRBV6-6 with TRBJ1-1, with 7 bases that match TRBD1. V lost 4 bases, J lost 1 base, and 6 bases stayed unmatched. The CDR3 has 15 amino acids. Germline V gene sequence: CDR1 MNHNY, CDR2 SVGAGI (reference sequence). CDR3 sequence: CASSSPGQRNTEAFF. The CDR3 DNA follows: TGTGCCAGCAGTTCACCGGGACAGAGGAACACTGAAGCTTTCTTT.

The CDR3 is CASSTSNGNNEQFF. In nucleotides, the CDR3 is TGTGCCAGCAGCACCTCCAACGGTAACAATGAGCAGTTCTTC. The V and J genes are TRBV9 and TRBJ2-1; the D is unclear. V was shortened by 4 bases and J by 5 bases, with 13 bases between the two germline ends. In germline, CDR1 is SGDLS, CDR2 YYNGEE. This CDR3 comprises 14 residues.

This chain joins TRBV18 and TRBJ2-1, with TRBD2 matching over 9 bases. Germline assignment: CDR1 KGHSH and CDR2 LQKENI. V was clipped by 2 bases and J by 5 bases; unmatched bases: 4. The CDR3 has 15 amino acids. The CDR3 spells CASSPRSGGNNEQFF. CDR3 in DNA: TGTGCCAGCTCACCAAGGAGCGGGGGGAACAATGAGCAGTTCTTC. Combining the CDR3 with reference TRBV18 and TRBJ2-1 gives the whole variable domain NAGVMQNPRHLVRRRGQEARLRCSPMKGHSHVYWYRQLPEEGLKFMVYLQKENIIDESGMPKERFSAEFPKEGPSILRIQQVVRGDSAAYFCASSPRSGGNNEQFFGPGTRLTVL.

This chain uses TRBV19 with TRBJ1-5, with D maybe TRBD1 (5 bases). The V end lost 7 bases, the J end lost 8 bases, and 15 bases lay between the germline ends. The CDR3 runs 13 residues. The V gene's germline CDR1 is LNHDA and CDR2 SQIVND (reference sequence). The chain's CDR3 is CASTGPGGKPQHF. The CDR3 bases are TGTGCCAGTACGGGGCCCGGGGGGAAGCCCCAGCATTTT.

This chain connects TRBV5-1 to TRBJ1-1; a possible D gene is TRBD1 (5 bases). The CDR3 spans 15 residues. Germline CDR1 reads SGHRS; CDR2 reads YFSETQ. The V end was cut by 6 bases, the J end by 4 bases, with 19 bases between. The DNA of the CDR3 is TGCGCCAGCACCTCGGGGGAGGGGTCGGGCACTGAAGCTTTCTTT. It translates to CASTSGEGSGTEAFF.